The subject of this entry is one T cell receptor beta chain. This entry belongs to a study of T cell responses to AZD1222 COVID-19 vaccine. Sequencing was performed with immunoSEQ multiplex PCR; in TCRdb, only in-frame clones are kept and a portion is missing. The sample records 150,000 to 200,000 clones, roughly 87% being singletons. The starting material was peripheral blood, obtained on day 0 of AZD1222 vaccination. The source of this sequence is an adult in good health.

As DNA, the CDR3 is TGTGCCAGCAGCCCTTCGGGAGGTGGGAGCGATGAGCAGTTCTTC. It encodes CASSPSGGGSDEQFF. The rearrangement joins TRBV4-2 to TRBJ2-1, with TRBD2 matching 7 bases. V dropped 4 bases and J dropped 8; count of bases not matched to a gene: 11. CDR1 and CDR2 (germline): LGHNA, YNFKEQ. CDR3 length: 15 residues.